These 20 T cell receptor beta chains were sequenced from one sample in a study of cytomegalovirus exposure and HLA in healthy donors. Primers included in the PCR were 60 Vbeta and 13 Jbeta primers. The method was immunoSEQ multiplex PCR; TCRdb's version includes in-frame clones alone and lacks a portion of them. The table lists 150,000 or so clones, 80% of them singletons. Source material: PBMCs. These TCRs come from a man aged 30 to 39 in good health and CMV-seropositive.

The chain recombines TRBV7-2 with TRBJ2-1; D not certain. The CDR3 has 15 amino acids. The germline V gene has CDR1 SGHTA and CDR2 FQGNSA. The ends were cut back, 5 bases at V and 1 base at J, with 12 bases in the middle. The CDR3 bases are TGTGCCAGCAGCGCAACGCGGAATTCCTACAATGAGCAGTTCTTC. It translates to CASSATRNSYNEQFF. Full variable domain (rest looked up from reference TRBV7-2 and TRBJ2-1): GAGVSQSPSNKVTEKGKDVELRCDPISGHTALYWYRQSLGQGLEFLIYFQGNSAPDKSGLPSDRFSAERTGGSVSTLTIQRTQQEDSAVYLCASSATRNSYNEQFFGPGTRLTVL.

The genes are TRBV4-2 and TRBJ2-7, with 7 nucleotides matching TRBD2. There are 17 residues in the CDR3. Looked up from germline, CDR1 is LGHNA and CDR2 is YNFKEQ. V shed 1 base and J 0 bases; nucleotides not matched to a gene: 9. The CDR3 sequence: CASSQGRGLVSSYEQYF. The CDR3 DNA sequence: TGTGCCAGCAGCCAAGGCCGCGGACTAGTGAGCTCCTACGAGCAGTACTTC.

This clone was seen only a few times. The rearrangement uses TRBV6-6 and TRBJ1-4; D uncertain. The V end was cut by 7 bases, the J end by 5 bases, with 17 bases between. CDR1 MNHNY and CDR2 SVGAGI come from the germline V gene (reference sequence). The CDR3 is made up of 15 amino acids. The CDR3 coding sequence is TGTGCCAGCACATACCGGGAGGTCAGAAATGAAAAACTGTTTTTT. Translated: CASTYREVRNEKLFF.

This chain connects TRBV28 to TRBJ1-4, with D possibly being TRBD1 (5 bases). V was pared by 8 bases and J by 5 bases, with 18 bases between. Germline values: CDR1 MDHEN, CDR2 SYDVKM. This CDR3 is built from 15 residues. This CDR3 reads CASQEQGIGNEKLFF. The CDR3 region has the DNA TGTGCCAGCCAAGAGCAGGGAATTGGGAATGAAAAACTGTTTTTT.

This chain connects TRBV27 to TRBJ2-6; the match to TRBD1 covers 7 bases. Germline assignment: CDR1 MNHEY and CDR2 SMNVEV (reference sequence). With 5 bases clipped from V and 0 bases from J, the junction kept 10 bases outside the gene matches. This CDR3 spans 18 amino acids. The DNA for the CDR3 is TGTGCCAGCAGTCCCAGACAGGGTACTTACTCTGGGGCCAACGTCCTGACTTTC. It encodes CASSPRQGTYSGANVLTF.

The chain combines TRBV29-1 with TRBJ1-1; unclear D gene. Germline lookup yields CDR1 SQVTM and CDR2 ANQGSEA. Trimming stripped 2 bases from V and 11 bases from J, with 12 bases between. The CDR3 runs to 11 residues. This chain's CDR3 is CSVERGLRAFF. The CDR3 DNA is TGCAGCGTTGAAAGAGGGCTCAGGGCTTTCTTT.

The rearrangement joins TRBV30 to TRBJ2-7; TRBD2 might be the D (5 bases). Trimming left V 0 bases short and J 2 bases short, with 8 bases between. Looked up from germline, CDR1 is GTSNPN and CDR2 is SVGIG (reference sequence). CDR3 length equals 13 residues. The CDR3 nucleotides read TGTGCCTGGAGTGTGGGGAGTACCTACGAGCAGTACTTC. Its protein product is CAWSVGSTYEQYF.

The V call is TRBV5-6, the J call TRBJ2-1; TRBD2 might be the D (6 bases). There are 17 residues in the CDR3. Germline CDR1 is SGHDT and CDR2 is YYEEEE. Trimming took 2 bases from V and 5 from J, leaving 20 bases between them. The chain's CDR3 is CASSFSGGGRTHNEQFF. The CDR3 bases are TGTGCCAGCAGCTTTAGCGGCGGCGGGCGAACCCACAATGAGCAGTTCTTC.

The CDR3 DNA follows: TGTGCCAGCAGCTCTGGGACCCAAAGAGGGGGGGAGCAGTACTTC. Translation: CASSSGTQRGGEQYF. The chain combines TRBV5-4 with TRBJ2-5; possible D gene TRBD2, 7 bases. CDR1 and CDR2 from the germline V gene are SGHNT and YYREEE (reference sequence). The CDR3 is 15 residues long. V was clipped by 3 bases and J by 11 bases, with 23 bases between them.

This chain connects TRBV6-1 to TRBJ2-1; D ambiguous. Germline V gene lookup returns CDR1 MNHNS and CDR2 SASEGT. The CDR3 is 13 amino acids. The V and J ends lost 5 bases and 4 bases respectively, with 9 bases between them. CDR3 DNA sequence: TGTGCCAGCAGTTTATCAGGATACAATGAGCAGTTCTTC. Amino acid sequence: CASSLSGYNEQFF.

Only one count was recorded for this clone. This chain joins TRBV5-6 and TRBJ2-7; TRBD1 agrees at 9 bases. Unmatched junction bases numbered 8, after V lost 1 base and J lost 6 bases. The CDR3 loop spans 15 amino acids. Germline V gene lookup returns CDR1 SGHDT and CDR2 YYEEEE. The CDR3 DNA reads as TGTGCCAGCAGCTTGTTGGGACAGGGTATCCGCGAGCAGTACTTC. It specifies CASSLLGQGIREQYF.

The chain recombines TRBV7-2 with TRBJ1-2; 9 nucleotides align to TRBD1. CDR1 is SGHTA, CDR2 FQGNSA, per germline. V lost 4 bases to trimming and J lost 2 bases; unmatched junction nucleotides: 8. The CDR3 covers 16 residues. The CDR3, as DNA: TGTGCCAGCAGCTCAGTCCCGGGACAGGGAAACTATGGCTACACCTTC. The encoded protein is CASSSVPGQGNYGYTF.

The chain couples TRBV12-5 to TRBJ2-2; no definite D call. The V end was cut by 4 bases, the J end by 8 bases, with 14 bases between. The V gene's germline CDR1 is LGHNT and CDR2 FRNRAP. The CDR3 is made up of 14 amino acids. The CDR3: CASGSSSWAGELFF. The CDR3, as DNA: TGTGCTAGTGGTTCCTCAAGCTGGGCGGGGGAGCTGTTTTTT.

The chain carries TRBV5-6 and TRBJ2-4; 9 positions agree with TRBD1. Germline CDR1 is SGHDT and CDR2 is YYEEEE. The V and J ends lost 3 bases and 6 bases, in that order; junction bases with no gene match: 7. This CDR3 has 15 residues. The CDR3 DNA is TGTGCCAGCAGCTCAGGACAGGGGTTATCAAACATTCAGTACTTC. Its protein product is CASSSGQGLSNIQYF.

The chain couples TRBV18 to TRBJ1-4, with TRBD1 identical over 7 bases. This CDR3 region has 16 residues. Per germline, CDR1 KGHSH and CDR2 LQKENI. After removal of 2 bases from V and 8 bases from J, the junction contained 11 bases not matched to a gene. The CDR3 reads CASSPKGALSSEKLFF. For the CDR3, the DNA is TGTGCCAGCTCACCAAAGGGGGCTCTTTCCTCGGAAAAACTGTTTTTT.

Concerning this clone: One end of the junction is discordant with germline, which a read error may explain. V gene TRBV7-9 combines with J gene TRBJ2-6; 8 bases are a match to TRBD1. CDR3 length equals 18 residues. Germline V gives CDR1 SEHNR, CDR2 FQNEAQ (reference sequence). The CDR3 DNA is TGTTCCAGCAGCTTGTCCCAGGGGGCGGCGTTCGGGGCCAACGTCCTGACTTTC. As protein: CSSSLSQGAAFGANVLTF.

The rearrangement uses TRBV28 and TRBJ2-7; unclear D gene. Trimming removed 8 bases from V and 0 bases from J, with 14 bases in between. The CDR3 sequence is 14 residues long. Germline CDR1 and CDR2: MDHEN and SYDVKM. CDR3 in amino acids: CASGERGVSYEQYF. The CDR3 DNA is TGTGCCAGCGGTGAACGCGGTGTCTCCTACGAGCAGTACTTC.

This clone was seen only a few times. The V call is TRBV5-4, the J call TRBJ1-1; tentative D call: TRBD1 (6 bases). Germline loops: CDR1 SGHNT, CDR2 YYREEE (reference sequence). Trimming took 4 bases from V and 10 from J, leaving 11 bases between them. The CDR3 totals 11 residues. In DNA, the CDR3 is TGTGCCAGCAGCGGGGGCTGGCGAGCTTTCTTT. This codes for CASSGGWRAFF.

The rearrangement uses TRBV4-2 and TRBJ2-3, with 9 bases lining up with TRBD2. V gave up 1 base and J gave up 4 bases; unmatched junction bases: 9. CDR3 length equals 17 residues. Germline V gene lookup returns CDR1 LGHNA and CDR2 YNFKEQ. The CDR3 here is CASSQARLREGSDTQYF. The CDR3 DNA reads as TGTGCCAGCAGCCAAGCTCGTTTGCGGGAGGGGTCAGATACGCAGTATTTT.

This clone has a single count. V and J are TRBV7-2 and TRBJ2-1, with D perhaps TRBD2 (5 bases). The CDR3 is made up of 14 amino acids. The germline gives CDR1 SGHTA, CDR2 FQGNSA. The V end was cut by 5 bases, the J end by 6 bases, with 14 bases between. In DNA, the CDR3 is TGTGCCAGCAGCCCAAACGGGAACATCAATGAGCAGTTCTTC. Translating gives CASSPNGNINEQFF.